These 17 T cell receptor beta chains were all obtained from the same sample, sequenced in a study of metastatic and nonmetastatic thyroid tumors. With MiXCR, TCRdb reprocessed the PCR reads. The sample shows roughly 75,000 clones, 9.5% to 15% of them seen only once. Thyroid surgery was performed in patients who had received no treatment beforehand. Sequencing was performed on tumor tissue. These receptors were taken from a female donor with papillary thyroid cancer or a benign thyroid nodule (not recorded which). Some clones in this sample may be carry-over from other donors' samples.

For this clone: This could be a read error, since a much larger clone is one nucleotide away. J is TRBJ1-5 and V is TRBV7-9; a possible D gene is TRBD1 (5 bases). The germline CDR1 and CDR2 sequences are SEHNR and FQNEAQ (reference sequence). V lost 4 bases and J lost 5, with 15 bases in between. The CDR3 totals 15 residues. The CDR3 DNA sequence: TGTGCCAGCAGCTCCGGTGGCATGGGGGATCAGCCCCAGCATTTT. Its protein is CASSSGGMGDQPQHF.

Comment on this clone: One base away lies a much larger clone, so this may be a sequencing read error. The chain couples TRBV10-2 to TRBJ1-3, with TRBD1 matching over 7 bases. The CDR3 loop spans 13 amino acids. Per germline, CDR1 WSHSY and CDR2 SAAADI. V shed 9 bases, J shed 0 bases, and the junction held 2 bases outside the gene matches. CDR3 in amino acids: CARRDSSGNTIYF. The CDR3 DNA reads as TGCGCCAGACGGGACAGCTCTGGAAACACCATATATTTT.

This clone was recorded at least ten times. This chain joins TRBV7-6 and TRBJ2-7; D is unclear. V lost 0 bases and J lost 5, with 5 bases in between. This CDR3 comprises 12 residues. The germline CDR1 and CDR2 sequences are SGHVS and FNYEAQ. The CDR3 sequence: CASSLANDEQYF. The DNA for the CDR3 is TGTGCCAGCAGCTTAGCGAATGACGAGCAGTACTTC.

The J gene is TRBJ1-1, the V gene TRBV18; D is unclear. From germline, CDR1 is KGHSH and CDR2 LQKENI. CDR3 length: 12 residues. V lost 5 bases and J 4 bases, leaving 8 bases between the germline ends. CDR3 bases: TGTGCCAGCTCAGAAGGGCTCACTGAAGCTTTCTTT. Its protein product is CASSEGLTEAFF.

Note on this clone: One end of the junction varies from germline; a read error may be responsible. This sequence joins TRBV5-1 and TRBJ2-7; 12 bases agree with TRBD1. The CDR3 runs 17 residues. Germline V gene data show CDR1 as SGHRS and CDR2 as YFSETQ. This chain's CDR3 is CASSAYAGTGGPQGVHF. Here the CDR3 DNA reads TGCGCCAGCAGCGCTTACGCTGGGACAGGGGGCCCCCAGGGCGTCCACTTC.

In its sample, this clone was seen many times. This chain connects TRBV19 to TRBJ2-1, with 14 bases matching TRBD2. In germline, CDR1 is LNHDA, CDR2 SQIVND (reference sequence). V lost 8 bases to trimming and J lost 6 bases; unmatched junction nucleotides: 3. This CDR3 comprises 14 residues. DNA of the CDR3: TGTGCCAGTCAAGGGACTAGCGGGAGCAATGAGCAGTTCTTC. This gives the protein CASQGTSGSNEQFF.

This clone was observed many times. The gene calls are TRBV11-2 and TRBJ1-6; possible D gene TRBD1, 5 bases. Germline V gene data show CDR1 as SGHAT and CDR2 as FQNNGV. CDR3 size: 15 residues. V lost 1 base, J lost 7 bases, and 11 bases lay in between. CDR3 bases: TGTGCCAGCAGCTTAGTTTCCAGGGTAAATTCACCCCTCCACTTT. Protein sequence: CASSLVSRVNSPLHF.

The CDR3 loop is CSELTGPSYEQYF. CDR3 sequence (DNA): TGCAGTGAACTGACGGGGCCTTCCTACGAGCAGTACTTC. The chain combines TRBV20-1 with TRBJ2-7; the D gene could be TRBD1 or TRBD2 (5 bases each). From germline, CDR1 is DFQATT and CDR2 SNEGSKA (reference sequence). Trimming removed 7 bases at V and 1 base at J, with 14 bases between. The CDR3 contains 13 residues.

This clone was counted many times. This chain links TRBV7-9 with TRBJ2-3; no reliable D call. Germline V gene lookup returns CDR1 SEHNR and CDR2 FQNEAQ (reference sequence). The CDR3 contains 16 residues. V was pared by 1 base and J by 0 bases, with 11 bases between. CDR3: CASSLVPALSTDTQYF. The CDR3 DNA reads as TGTGCCAGCAGCTTAGTACCAGCCCTTAGCACAGATACGCAGTATTTT.

Comments on this clone: This may be a read error, as it is one base from a much larger clone. This chain connects TRBV20-1 to TRBJ2-7, with unresolved D. Germline-derived CDR1 and CDR2 are DFQATT and SNEGSKA (reference sequence). This CDR3 is built from 12 residues. V lost 3 bases, J lost 6 bases, and 12 bases lay in between. CDR3 in amino acids: CSASDPRLEQYF. The DNA for the CDR3 is TGCAGTGCTAGTGACCCGCGGCTCGAGCAGTACTTC.

This clone showed up many times. This rearrangement joins TRBV6-1 to TRBJ2-3, with TRBD2 as a possible D gene (6 bases). The CDR3 extends over 15 amino acids. The V end was cut by 7 bases, the J end by 2 bases, with 16 bases between. Per the germline V gene, CDR1 is MNHNS and CDR2 is SASEGT. CDR3: CASTLEGSYTDTQYF. Here the CDR3 DNA reads TGTGCCAGCACTCTGGAGGGGAGTTACACAGATACGCAGTATTTT.

This clone was detected many times. This chain joins TRBV12-3 or TRBV12-4 and TRBJ2-1; D perhaps matches TRBD2 (5 bases). The CDR3 spans 13 residues. Trimming pared 6 bases from V and 2 bases from J, leaving 8 bases between. The CDR3 bases are TGTGCCAGCAGCCCCGGGACCTACAATGAGCAGTTCTTC. It specifies CASSPGTYNEQFF.

This clone was seen many times. The rearrangement links TRBV6-1 to TRBJ1-6; a possible D gene is TRBD1 (5 bases). Germline values: CDR1 MNHNS, CDR2 SASEGT. Trimming took 4 bases from V and 7 from J, leaving 11 bases between them. This CDR3 has 14 residues. CDR3 in DNA: TGTGCCAGCAGTGCCCCCAGGGAAAATTCACCCCTCCACTTT. This translates into CASSAPRENSPLHF.

Turning to this clone: This clone may be a read error of a much larger clone one base away. The chain links TRBV10-3 to TRBJ2-2; tentative D call: TRBD1 (5 bases). This CDR3 region has 16 residues. The germline gives CDR1 ENHRY, CDR2 SYGVKD. V was pared by 9 bases and J by 1 base, with 18 bases between. CDR3 region: CAISTPQALNTGELFF. The CDR3 DNA is TGTGCCATTTCCACTCCACAGGCACTGAACACCGGGGAGCTGTTTTTT.

This clone was picked up many times. The chain is built from TRBV20-1 and TRBJ2-5; the D is unclear. Germline V lookup: CDR1 DFQATT, CDR2 SNEGSKA (reference sequence). V lost 5 bases and J lost 1, with 14 bases in between. The CDR3 totals 14 residues. The CDR3 reads CSAARAQLQETQYF. In DNA, the CDR3 is TGCAGTGCTGCCCGGGCACAGCTCCAAGAGACCCAGTACTTC.

This clone came up a few times. A much larger clone is a single base away; this may be a read error. The sample holds other DNA sequences that translate to the same CDR3. This chain's CDR3 is CASSLRQGISGYTF. The CDR3 DNA is TGTGCCAGCAGTTTGCGGCAGGGGATAAGTGGCTACACGTTC. The V and J genes are TRBV28 and TRBJ1-2; D might be TRBD1 (6 bases). Germline CDR1 is MDHEN and CDR2 is SYDVKM. This CDR3 has 14 residues.

This clone was detected many times. The chain couples TRBV20-1 to TRBJ2-3, with TRBD2 identical over 9 bases. V trimming: 6 bases; J trimming: 2 bases; junction bases outside the gene matches: 12. This CDR3 comprises 16 residues. Germline V gene lookup returns CDR1 DFQATT and CDR2 SNEGSKA (reference sequence). Here the CDR3 DNA reads TGCAGTGCCCCTCGTCCAGCTAGCGGGATCACAGATACGCAGTATTTT. Its translation is CSAPRPASGITDTQYF.